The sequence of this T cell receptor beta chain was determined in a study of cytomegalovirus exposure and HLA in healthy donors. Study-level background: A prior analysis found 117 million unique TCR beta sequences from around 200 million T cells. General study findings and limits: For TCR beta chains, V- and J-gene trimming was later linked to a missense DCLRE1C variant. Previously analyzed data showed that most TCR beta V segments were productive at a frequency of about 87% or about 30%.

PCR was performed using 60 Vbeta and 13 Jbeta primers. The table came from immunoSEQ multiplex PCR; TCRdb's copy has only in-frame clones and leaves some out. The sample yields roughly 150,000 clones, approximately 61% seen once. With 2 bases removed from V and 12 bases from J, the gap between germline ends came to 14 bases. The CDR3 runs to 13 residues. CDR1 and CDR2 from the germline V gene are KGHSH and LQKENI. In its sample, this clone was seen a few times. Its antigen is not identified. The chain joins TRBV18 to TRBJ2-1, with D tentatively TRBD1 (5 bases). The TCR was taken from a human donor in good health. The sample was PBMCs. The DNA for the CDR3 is TGTGCCAGCTCACCAGACAGTTCCCGCGGGCAGTTCTTC. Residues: CASSPDSSRGQFF.